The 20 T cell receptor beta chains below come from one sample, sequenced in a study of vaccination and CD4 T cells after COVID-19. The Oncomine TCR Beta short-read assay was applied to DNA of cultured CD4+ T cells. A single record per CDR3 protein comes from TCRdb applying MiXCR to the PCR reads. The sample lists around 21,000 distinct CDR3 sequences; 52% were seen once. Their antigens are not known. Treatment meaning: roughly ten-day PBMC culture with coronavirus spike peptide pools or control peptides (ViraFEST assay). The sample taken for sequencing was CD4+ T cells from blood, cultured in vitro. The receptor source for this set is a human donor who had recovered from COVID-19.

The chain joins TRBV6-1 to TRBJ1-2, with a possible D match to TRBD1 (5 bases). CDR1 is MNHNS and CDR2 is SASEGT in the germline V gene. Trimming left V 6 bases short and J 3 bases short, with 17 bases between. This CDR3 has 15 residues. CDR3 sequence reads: CASRRMGVKDYGYTF. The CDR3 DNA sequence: TGTGCCAGCAGACGGATGGGGGTGAAGGACTATGGCTACACCTTC.

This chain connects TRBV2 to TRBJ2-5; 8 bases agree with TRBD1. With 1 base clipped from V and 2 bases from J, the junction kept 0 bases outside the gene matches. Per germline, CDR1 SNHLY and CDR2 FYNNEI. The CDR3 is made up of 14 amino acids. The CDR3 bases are TGTGCCAGCAGTGAAGGGACAGGGCAAGAGACCCAGTACTTC. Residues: CASSEGTGQETQYF.

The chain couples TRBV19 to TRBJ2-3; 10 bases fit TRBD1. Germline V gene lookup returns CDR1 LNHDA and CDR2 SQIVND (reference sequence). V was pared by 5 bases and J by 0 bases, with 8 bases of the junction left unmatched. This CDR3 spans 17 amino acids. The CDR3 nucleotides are TGTGCCAGTAGTCCGGGACAGGGGCGCGCTAGCACAGATACGCAGTATTTT. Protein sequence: CASSPGQGRASTDTQYF.

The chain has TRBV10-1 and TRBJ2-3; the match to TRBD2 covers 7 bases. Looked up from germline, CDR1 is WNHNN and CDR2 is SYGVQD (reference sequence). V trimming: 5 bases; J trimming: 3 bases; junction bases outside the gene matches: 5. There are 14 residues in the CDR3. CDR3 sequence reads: CASSRIAGTDTQYF. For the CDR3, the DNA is TGCGCCAGCAGTAGAATAGCGGGTACAGATACGCAGTATTTT.

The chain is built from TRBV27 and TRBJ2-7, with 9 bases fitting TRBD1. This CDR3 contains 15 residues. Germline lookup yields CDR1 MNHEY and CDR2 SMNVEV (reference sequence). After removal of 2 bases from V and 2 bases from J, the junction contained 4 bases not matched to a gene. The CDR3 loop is CASSLEGTGPYEQYF. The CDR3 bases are TGTGCCAGCAGTTTAGAAGGGACAGGGCCCTACGAGCAGTACTTC.

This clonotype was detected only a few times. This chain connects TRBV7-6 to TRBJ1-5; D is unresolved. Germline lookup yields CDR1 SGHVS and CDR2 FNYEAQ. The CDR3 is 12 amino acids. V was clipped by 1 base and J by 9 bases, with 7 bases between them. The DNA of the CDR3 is TGTGCCAGCAGCTTAGAATTGGGGCCCCAGCATTTT. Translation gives CASSLELGPQHF.

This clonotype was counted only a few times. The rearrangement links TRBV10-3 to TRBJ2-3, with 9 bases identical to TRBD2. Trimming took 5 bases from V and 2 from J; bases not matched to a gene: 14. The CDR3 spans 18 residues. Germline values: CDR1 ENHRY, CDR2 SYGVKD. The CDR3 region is CAISSPSGASGDTDTQYF. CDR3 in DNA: TGTGCCATCAGTAGCCCCTCGGGGGCTAGCGGGGACACAGATACGCAGTATTTT.

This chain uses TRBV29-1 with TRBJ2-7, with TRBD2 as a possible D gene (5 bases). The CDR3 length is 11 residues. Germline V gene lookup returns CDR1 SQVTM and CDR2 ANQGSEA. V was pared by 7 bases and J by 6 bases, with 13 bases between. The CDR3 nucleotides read TGCAGCGCCGGGGAGTCTACCGAGCAGTACTTC. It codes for CSAGESTEQYF.

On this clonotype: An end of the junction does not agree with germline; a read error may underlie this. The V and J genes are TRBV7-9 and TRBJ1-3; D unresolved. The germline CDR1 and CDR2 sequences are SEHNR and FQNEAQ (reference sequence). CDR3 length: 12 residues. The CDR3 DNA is TGTGCCAGCAGATTAATCGGAAGCACCATATATTTT. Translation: CASRLIGSTIYF.

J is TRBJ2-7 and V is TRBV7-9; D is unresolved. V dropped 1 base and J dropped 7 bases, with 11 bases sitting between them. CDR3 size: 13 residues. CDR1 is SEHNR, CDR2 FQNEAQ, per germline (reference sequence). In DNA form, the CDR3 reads TGTGCCAGCAGCTTAGTCACGGGTTTAGAGCAGTACTTC. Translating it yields CASSLVTGLEQYF.

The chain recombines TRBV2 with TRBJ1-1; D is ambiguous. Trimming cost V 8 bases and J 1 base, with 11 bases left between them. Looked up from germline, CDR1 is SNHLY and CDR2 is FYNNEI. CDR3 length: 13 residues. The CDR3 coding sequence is TGTGCCAGCTCCAGGACGGGGAACACTGAAGCTTTCTTT. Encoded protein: CASSRTGNTEAFF.

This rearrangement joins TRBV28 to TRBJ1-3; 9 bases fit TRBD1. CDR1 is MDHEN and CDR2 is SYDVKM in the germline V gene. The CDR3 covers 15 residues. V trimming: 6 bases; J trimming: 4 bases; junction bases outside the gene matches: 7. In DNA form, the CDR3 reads TGTGCCAGCAGACCCGGGACAGGGAAAGGAAACACCATATATTTT. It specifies CASRPGTGKGNTIYF. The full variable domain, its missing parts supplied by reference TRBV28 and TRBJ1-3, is DVKVTQSSRYLVKRTGEKVFLECVQDMDHENMFWYRQDPGLGLRLIYFSYDVKMKEKGDIPEGYSVSREKKERFSLILESASTNQTSMYLCASRPGTGKGNTIYFGEGSWLTVV.

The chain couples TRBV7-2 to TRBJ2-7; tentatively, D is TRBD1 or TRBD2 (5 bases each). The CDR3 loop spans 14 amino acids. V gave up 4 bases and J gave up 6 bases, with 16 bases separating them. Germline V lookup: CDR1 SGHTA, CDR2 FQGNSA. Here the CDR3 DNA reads TGTGCCAGCAGCTCCGGGACGGGCAAGGGCGAGCAGTACTTC. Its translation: CASSSGTGKGEQYF.

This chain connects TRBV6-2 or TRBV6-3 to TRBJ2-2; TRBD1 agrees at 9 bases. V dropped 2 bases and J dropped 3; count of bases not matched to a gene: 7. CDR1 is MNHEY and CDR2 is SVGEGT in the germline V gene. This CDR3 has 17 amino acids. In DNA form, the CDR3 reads TGTGCCAGCAGTTACCCAACAGGGGGCACCGACACCGGGGAGCTGTTTTTT. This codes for CASSYPTGGTDTGELFF.

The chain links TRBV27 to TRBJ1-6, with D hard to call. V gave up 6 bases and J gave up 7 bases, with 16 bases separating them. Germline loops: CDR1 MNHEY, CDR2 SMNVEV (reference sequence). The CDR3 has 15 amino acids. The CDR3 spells CASSRLRGNNSPLHF. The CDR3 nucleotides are TGTGCCAGCAGCAGACTCCGGGGAAACAATTCACCCCTCCACTTT.

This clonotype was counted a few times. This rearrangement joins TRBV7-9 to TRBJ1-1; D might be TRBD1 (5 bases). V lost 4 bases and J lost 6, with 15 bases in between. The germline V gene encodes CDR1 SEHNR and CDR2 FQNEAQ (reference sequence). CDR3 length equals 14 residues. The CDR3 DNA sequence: TGTGCCAGCAGCTCCCGGGGCGGGGTTCCTGAAGCTTTCTTT. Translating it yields CASSSRGGVPEAFF. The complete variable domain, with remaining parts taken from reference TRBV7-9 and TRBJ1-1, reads DTGVSQNPRHKITKRGQNVTFRCDPISEHNRLYWYRQTLGQGPEFLTYFQNEAQLEKSRLLSDRFSAERPKGSFSTLEIQRTEQGDSAMYLCASSSRGGVPEAFFGQGTRLTVV.

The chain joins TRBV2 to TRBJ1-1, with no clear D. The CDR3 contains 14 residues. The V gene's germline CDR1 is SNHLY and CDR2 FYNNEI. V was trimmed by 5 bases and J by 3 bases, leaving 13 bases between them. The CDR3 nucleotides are TGTGCCAGCAGTCGACTGGGTCCTCACACTGAAGCTTTCTTT. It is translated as CASSRLGPHTEAFF.

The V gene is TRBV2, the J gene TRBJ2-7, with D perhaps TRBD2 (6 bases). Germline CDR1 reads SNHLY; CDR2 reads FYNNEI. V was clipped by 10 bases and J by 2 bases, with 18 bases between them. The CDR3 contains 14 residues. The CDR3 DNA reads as TGTGCCACGGTTTCCGGGACTGCTCCCTACGAGCAGTACTTC. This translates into CATVSGTAPYEQYF.

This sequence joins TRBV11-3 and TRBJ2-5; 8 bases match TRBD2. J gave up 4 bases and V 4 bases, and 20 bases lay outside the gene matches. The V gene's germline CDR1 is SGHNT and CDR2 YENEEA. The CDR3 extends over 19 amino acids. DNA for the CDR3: TGTGCCAGCAGCTCCCCTCCGTATGGGGCGGGGGGCCCGCGAGAGACCCAGTACTTC. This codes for CASSSPPYGAGGPRETQYF.

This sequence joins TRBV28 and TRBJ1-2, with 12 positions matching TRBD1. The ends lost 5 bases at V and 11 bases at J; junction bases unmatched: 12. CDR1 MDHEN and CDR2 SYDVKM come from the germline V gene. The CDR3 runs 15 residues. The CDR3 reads CASSTTSGTGGRYTF. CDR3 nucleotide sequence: TGTGCCAGCAGTACTACCTCCGGGACAGGGGGCCGATACACCTTC.